The 10 T cell receptor beta chains below all came from one sample that was sequenced in a study of T cell repertoires in cytomegalovirus infection. TCRdb re-analysed the reads in MiXCR, keeping a single row per CDR3 protein. Of about 100,000 distinct CDR3 sequences listed, more than 20% are singletons. The material sequenced was CD8+ T cells from PBMCs. The source of these receptors is a human donor in good health (CMV status not recorded). Some clones in this sample may be carry-over from other donors' samples.

In its sample, this clonotype was seen once. The chain joins TRBV9 to TRBJ2-1; tentatively, D is TRBD1 or TRBD2 (5 bases each). Trimming removed 5 bases from V and 7 bases from J, with 19 bases in between. From germline, CDR1 is SGDLS and CDR2 YYNGEE. The CDR3 runs 15 residues. The chain's CDR3 is CASSPISGTLNEQFF. The CDR3 DNA is TGTGCCAGCAGTCCTATCTCCGGGACCTTAAATGAGCAGTTCTTC.

This chain joins TRBV5-1 and TRBJ1-1; D is unclear. Germline lookup yields CDR1 SGHRS and CDR2 YFSETQ. The CDR3 is 15 residues long. The V and J ends lost 0 bases and 4 bases respectively, with 13 bases between them. In DNA form, the CDR3 reads TGCGCCAGCAGCTTGGCGTCTGGGTCGGGCACTGAAGCTTTCTTT. Protein product: CASSLASGSGTEAFF.

This chain joins TRBV6-6 and TRBJ2-2; TRBD2 matches 10 bases. This CDR3 is built from 17 residues. Germline CDR1 and CDR2: MNHNY and SVGAGI (reference sequence). The V and J ends lost 3 bases and 9 bases, in that order; junction bases with no gene match: 13. The CDR3 nucleotides are TGTGCCAGCAGTTATTTAGCGGGGGGACCTCTCCCGCGGGAGCTGTTTTTT. This encodes CASSYLAGGPLPRELFF.

This CDR3 is CASSLLAGGDEQYF. DNA of the CDR3: TGTGCCAGCAGTTTATTGGCAGGGGGCGACGAGCAGTACTTC. This chain links TRBV27 with TRBJ2-7; 8 positions agree with TRBD1. CDR3 length: 14 residues. Germline loops: CDR1 MNHEY, CDR2 SMNVEV (reference sequence). Unmatched junction bases numbered 4, after V lost 1 base and J lost 5 bases.

At least ten counts were recorded for this clonotype. V gene TRBV27 combines with J gene TRBJ2-3; D is ambiguous. V gave up 1 base and J gave up 4 bases, with 9 bases separating them. The CDR3 is 14 amino acids. The V gene's germline CDR1 is MNHEY and CDR2 SMNVEV (reference sequence). This CDR3 is CASSLYKEPDTQYF. Here the CDR3 DNA reads TGTGCCAGCAGTTTATATAAAGAGCCAGATACGCAGTATTTT.

In this sample, this clonotype turned up many times. This rearrangement joins TRBV6-5 to TRBJ2-5; D may be TRBD1 (5 bases). The germline CDR1 and CDR2 sequences are MNHEY and SVGAGI. The CDR3 is 17 amino acids. V lost 0 bases, J lost 7 bases, and 21 bases lay in between. This CDR3 reads CASSYSGSTVGQGTQYF. The CDR3 region has the DNA TGTGCCAGCAGTTACTCCGGATCAACGGTGGGTCAGGGGACCCAGTACTTC.

This clonotype was observed a handful of times. The J gene is TRBJ2-7, the V gene TRBV29-1, with D unresolved. Germline V CDR1 and CDR2: SQVTM, ANQGSEA. V lost 5 bases and J 6 bases, leaving 26 bases between the germline ends. The CDR3 covers 16 residues. This chain's CDR3 is CSVRAPETRARAEQYF. The CDR3 nucleotides are TGCAGCGTTAGGGCCCCGGAGACCCGAGCCCGGGCCGAGCAGTACTTC.

This clonotype was seen just once. This sequence may be a read error, since a much larger clone differs from it by one base. V gene TRBV5-5 combines with J gene TRBJ1-6; D remains unclear. V gave up 4 bases and J gave up 7 bases, with 3 bases separating them. The CDR3 has 11 residues. Germline CDR1 reads SGHKS; CDR2 reads YYEKEE (reference sequence). The CDR3 nucleotides are TGTGCCAGCAGCCTCAATTCACCCCTCCACTTT. This translates into CASSLNSPLHF.

In its sample, this clonotype was seen many times. The chain joins TRBV7-2 to TRBJ2-1; D is unresolved. The ends were cut back, 2 bases at V and 5 bases at J, with 10 bases in the middle. The CDR3 totals 14 residues. Germline assignment: CDR1 SGHTA and CDR2 FQGNSA. The CDR3 is CASSLTVADNEQFF. CDR3 nucleotides: TGTGCCAGCAGCTTAACCGTGGCGGACAATGAGCAGTTCTTC.

There are many counts of this clonotype. The V call is TRBV12-3 or TRBV12-4, the J call TRBJ2-5, with D maybe TRBD2 (6 bases). Trimming stripped 8 bases from V and 2 bases from J, with 9 bases between. The CDR3 spans 12 residues. CDR3 nucleotide sequence: TGTGCCAGCCGGGGGAGACAAGAGACCCAGTACTTC. Its translation is CASRGRQETQYF.